Listed here is a single T cell receptor (beta chain). This entry belongs to a study of cytomegalovirus exposure and HLA in healthy donors. It was with 60 Vbeta and 13 Jbeta primers that the PCR ran. Clones were read by immunoSEQ multiplex PCR, and TCRdb kept only the in-frame ones, dropping some. The profile shows some 160,000 clones, roughly four fifths of them singletons. This sequence was found in a man between 35 and 55 years old in good health and CMV-seronegative. The specimen was PBMCs.

The CDR3 region has the DNA TGTGCCAGCAGCTTGTTTAGCGGGAGCTCCTACAATGAGCAGTTCTTC. Protein sequence: CASSLFSGSSYNEQFF. The rearrangement uses TRBV7-8 and TRBJ2-1; 9 bases match TRBD2. CDR1 SGHVS and CDR2 FQNEAQ come from the germline V gene. V shed 3 bases and J 0 bases; nucleotides not matched to a gene: 3. CDR3 length: 16 amino acids.